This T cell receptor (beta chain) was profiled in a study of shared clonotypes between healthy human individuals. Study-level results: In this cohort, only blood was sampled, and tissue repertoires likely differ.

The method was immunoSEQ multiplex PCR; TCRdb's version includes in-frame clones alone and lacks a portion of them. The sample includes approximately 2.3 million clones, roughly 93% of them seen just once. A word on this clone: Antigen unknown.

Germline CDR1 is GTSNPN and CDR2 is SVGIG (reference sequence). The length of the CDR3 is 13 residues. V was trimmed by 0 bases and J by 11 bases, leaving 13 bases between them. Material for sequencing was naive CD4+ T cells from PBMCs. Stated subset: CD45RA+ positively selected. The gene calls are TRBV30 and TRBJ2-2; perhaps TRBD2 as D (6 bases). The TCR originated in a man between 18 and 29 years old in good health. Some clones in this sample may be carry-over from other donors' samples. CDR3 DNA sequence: TGTGCCTGGAGTGTACTGGGTAGCGGAGAGCTGTTTTTT. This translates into CAWSVLGSGELFF.